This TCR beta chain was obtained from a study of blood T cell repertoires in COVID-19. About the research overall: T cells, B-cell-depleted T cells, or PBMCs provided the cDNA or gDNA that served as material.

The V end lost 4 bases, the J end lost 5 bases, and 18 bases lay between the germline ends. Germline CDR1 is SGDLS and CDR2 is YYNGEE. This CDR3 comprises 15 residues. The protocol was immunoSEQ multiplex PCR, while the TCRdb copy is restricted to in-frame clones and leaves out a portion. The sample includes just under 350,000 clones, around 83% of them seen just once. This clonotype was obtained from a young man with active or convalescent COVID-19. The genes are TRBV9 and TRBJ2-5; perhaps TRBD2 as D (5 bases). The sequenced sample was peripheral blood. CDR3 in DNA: TGTGCCAGCAGCCTACAAGGTCGGGGTCGGGAGACCCAGTACTTC. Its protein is CASSLQGRGRETQYF.